Shown below are 25 T cell receptor beta chains from a single sample sequenced in a study of Graves' ophthalmopathy and Graves' hyperthyroidism. The TCR beta CDR3 regions underwent amplification from RNA transcripts. HTBI-primed first-round RT-PCR preceded second-round multiplex PCR. One entry per CDR3 protein results from TCRdb running MiXCR on the multiplex PCR reads. Of around 670,000 distinct CDR3 sequences in the sample, 40% were seen once. The sample comprised peripheral blood. The source of these receptors is an adult man with Graves' ophthalmopathy.

At least ten counts were recorded for this clonotype. The chain couples TRBV7-2 to TRBJ2-7; D gene uncertain. V was trimmed by 2 bases and J by 2 bases, leaving 10 bases between them. CDR1 is SGHTA and CDR2 is FQGNSA in the germline V gene. The CDR3 has 14 amino acids. The DNA for the CDR3 is TGTGCCAGCAGCTTAAGTCGGGCAACCTACGAGCAGTACTTC. Translated: CASSLSRATYEQYF.

This clonotype was recorded at least ten times. The chain uses TRBV15 and TRBJ1-1; D is unresolved. This CDR3 is 12 amino acids long. Germline CDR1 is LNHNV and CDR2 is YYDKDF (reference sequence). V was clipped by 5 bases and J by 4 bases, with 8 bases between them. DNA of the CDR3: TGTGCCACCAGCCCCCGGGGCACTGAAGCTTTCTTT. This encodes CATSPRGTEAFF.

Worth noting for this clonotype: At one of its ends the junction is not consistent with the germline gene, which may arise from a read error. The chain links TRBV24-1 to TRBJ1-5; possible D gene TRBD1, 6 bases. The CDR3 has 15 amino acids. Germline V gives CDR1 KGHDR, CDR2 SFDVKD. The CDR3 spells CASSFTGPSNQPQHF. The CDR3 DNA reads TGTGCCAGCAGTTTTACAGGGCCCTCCAATCAGCCCCAGCATTTT.

Note on this clonotype: A much larger clone differs by one base, so this may be a read error. This rearrangement joins TRBV7-2 to TRBJ1-3; D not certain. This CDR3 region has 12 residues. Trimming removed 3 bases at V and 8 bases at J, with 8 bases between. The germline CDR1 and CDR2 sequences are SGHTA and FQGNSA. DNA for the CDR3: TGTGCCAGCAGCTTTGGGTTATACACCATATATTTT. Its protein product is CASSFGLYTIYF.

The genes are TRBV6-1 and TRBJ1-1, with D perhaps TRBD1 (6 bases). The CDR3 totals 13 residues. The V gene's germline CDR1 is MNHNS and CDR2 SASEGT. V was clipped by 8 bases and J by 3 bases, with 13 bases between them. CDR3: CASGRAGDTEAFF. The CDR3, as DNA: TGTGCCAGCGGGCGGGCAGGGGACACTGAAGCTTTCTTT.

As concerns this clonotype: The junction does not match germline at one end; this may be a read error. The chain joins TRBV29-1 to TRBJ2-2, with a possible D match to TRBD2 (6 bases). The CDR3 covers 14 residues. Germline loops: CDR1 SQVTM, CDR2 ANQGSEA. Here the CDR3 reads CSVEVASDTGGLFF. CDR3 sequence (DNA): TGCAGCGTTGAAGTGGCTAGCGACACCGGGGGGCTGTTTTTT.

This chain connects TRBV25-1 to TRBJ1-5, with TRBD1 as a possible D gene (6 bases). CDR3 length: 17 amino acids. The ends were cut back, 4 bases at V and 1 base at J, with 17 bases in the middle. CDR1 MGHDK and CDR2 SYGVNS come from the germline V gene. CDR3 coding DNA: TGTGCCAGCAGTGCTAGGGCCAAAGGACAGAGCAATCAGCCCCAGCATTTT. It yields the protein CASSARAKGQSNQPQHF. The variable domain in full, completed from reference TRBV25-1 and TRBJ1-5, reads EADIYQTPRYLVIGTGKKITLECSQTMGHDKMYWYQQDPGMELHLIHYSYGVNSTEKGDLSSESTVSRIRTEHFPLTLESARPSHTSQYLCASSARAKGQSNQPQHFGDGTRLSIL.

In regard to this clonotype: The junction does not match germline at one end; this may be a read error. The chain employs TRBV30 and TRBJ1-2; 7 nucleotides match TRBD1. The CDR3 runs 12 residues. Looked up from germline, CDR1 is GTSNPN and CDR2 is SVGIG (reference sequence). The CDR3 sequence is CAWSDHPGQSNF. CDR3 coding DNA: TGTGCCTGGAGCGATCACCCGGGACAGAGTAACTTC.

This chain joins TRBV20-1 and TRBJ2-2, with 7 nucleotides matching TRBD1. CDR3 size: 17 residues. From germline, CDR1 is DFQATT and CDR2 SNEGSKA (reference sequence). The V and J ends lost 0 bases and 4 bases, in that order; junction bases with no gene match: 11. CDR3 sequence reads: CSARDYLRDSRTGELFF. The CDR3 DNA reads as TGCAGTGCTAGAGACTACCTCAGGGACAGCCGCACCGGGGAGCTGTTTTTT.

Points on this clonotype: A junction boundary mismatches the germline segment, possibly from a read error. The CDR3 spells CASSSRSNTGELIF. Here the CDR3 DNA reads TGTGCCAGCAGCTCTAGGTCGAACACCGGGGAGCTGATTTTT. This chain links TRBV25-1 with TRBJ2-2; TRBD2 might be the D (5 bases). CDR1 is MGHDK, CDR2 SYGVNS, per germline. The CDR3 has 14 residues. Full variable domain (remainder filled in from reference TRBV25-1 and TRBJ2-2): EADIYQTPRYLVIGTGKKITLECSQTMGHDKMYWYQQDPGMELHLIHYSYGVNSTEKGDLSSESTVSRIRTEHFPLTLESARPSHTSQYLCASSSRSNTGELIFGEGSRLTVL.

This rearrangement joins TRBV25-1 to TRBJ1-6; TRBD1 aligns across 8 bases. V shed 5 bases, J shed 8 bases, and the junction held 5 bases outside the gene matches. CDR1 and CDR2 (germline): MGHDK, SYGVNS. CDR3 length: 14 amino acids. In DNA, the CDR3 is TGTGCCAGCAGTAGCGGACAGGGTTATTCACCCCTCCACTTT. Protein product: CASSSGQGYSPLHF.

This clonotype occurred a few times. V usage is TRBV5-6 and J usage is TRBJ2-7; D call uncertain. The V end lost 3 bases, the J end lost 0 bases, and 13 bases lay between the germline ends. Germline V lookup: CDR1 SGHDT, CDR2 YYEEEE. This CDR3 has 15 amino acids. The CDR3 DNA sequence: TGTGCCAGCAGCTCAGCCCCGGTCCCCTCCTACGAGCAGTACTTC. Its translation: CASSSAPVPSYEQYF.

This clonotype was observed at least ten times. The V gene is TRBV15, the J gene TRBJ1-2; D is unresolved. V shed 1 base and J shed 3 bases, with 15 bases lying between them. There are 16 residues in the CDR3. Germline CDR1 reads LNHNV; CDR2 reads YYDKDF (reference sequence). The CDR3 DNA follows: TGTGCCACCAGCAGAGTCTTGTCCTCAGCGTACTATGGCTACACCTTC. It specifies CATSRVLSSAYYGYTF. The full variable domain, with the rest looked up from reference TRBV15 and TRBJ1-2, is DAMVIQNPRYQVTQFGKPVTLSCSQTLNHNVMYWYQQKSSQAPKLLFHYYDKDFNNEADTPDNFQSRRPNTSFCFLDIRSPGLGDTAMYLCATSRVLSSAYYGYTFGSGTRLTVV.

The CDR3 DNA is TGCAGTGCTAGAGATCTTAAAAGAGCGAACACCGGGGAGCTGTTTTTT. Its protein product is CSARDLKRANTGELFF. The chain employs TRBV20-1 and TRBJ2-2; D is undetermined. In germline, CDR1 is DFQATT, CDR2 SNEGSKA (reference sequence). The CDR3 sequence is 16 residues long. Trimming took 0 bases from V and 0 from J, leaving 11 bases between them.

The gene calls are TRBV10-3 and TRBJ1-2, with no clear D. V was shortened by 1 base and J by 8 bases, with 14 bases between the two germline ends. Germline V gene data show CDR1 as ENHRY and CDR2 as SYGVKD. There are 14 residues in the CDR3. The CDR3 DNA reads TGTGCCATCAGTGAGTACGACATTGGCGAGGGCTACACCTTC. As protein: CAISEYDIGEGYTF.

This clonotype was recorded at least ten times. This sequence joins TRBV11-2 and TRBJ1-1; weak D call: TRBD1 (6 bases). V was clipped by 7 bases and J by 4 bases, with 16 bases between them. The CDR3 spans 14 residues. Per the germline V gene, CDR1 is SGHAT and CDR2 is FQNNGV. Written as DNA, the CDR3 is TGTGCCAGCACCATACAAACAGGGAGCACTGAAGCTTTCTTT. Protein: CASTIQTGSTEAFF.

The gene calls are TRBV11-2 and TRBJ1-5; 10 bases agree with TRBD1. V lost 11 bases and J lost 4; bases outside the gene matches: 8. Germline CDR1 and CDR2: SGHAT and FQNNGV. CDR3 length: 14 residues. The CDR3 DNA is TGTGCCTGGAGCGGGGGACAGGGGAATCAGCCCCAGCATTTT. Translating it yields CAWSGGQGNQPQHF.

This chain joins TRBV10-3 and TRBJ2-2, with no clear D. This CDR3 is 13 amino acids long. Germline lookup yields CDR1 ENHRY and CDR2 SYGVKD. V lost 7 bases and J 4 bases, leaving 10 bases between the germline ends. CDR3 sequence reads: CAITVMGTGELFF. The DNA for the CDR3 is TGTGCCATCACCGTGATGGGCACCGGGGAGCTGTTTTTT.

This clonotype occurred a few times. The J gene is TRBJ2-5, the V gene TRBV25-1; 12 positions agree with TRBD2. This CDR3 is 15 amino acids long. Germline lookup yields CDR1 MGHDK and CDR2 SYGVNS. V lost 5 bases, J lost 1 base, and 2 bases stayed unmatched. Here the CDR3 reads CASSWTSGTQETQYF. In DNA, the CDR3 is TGTGCCAGCAGTTGGACTAGCGGGACCCAAGAGACCCAGTACTTC.

In its sample, this clonotype was seen a few times. The chain is built from TRBV12-3 or TRBV12-4 and TRBJ1-3; no reliable D call. Trimming took off 5 bases at V and 2 bases at J, with 13 bases between the two ends. This CDR3 has 15 amino acids. The CDR3 sequence is CASSPLAMTGNTIYF. As DNA, the CDR3 is TGTGCCAGCAGTCCCCTGGCCATGACTGGAAACACCATATATTTT.

This clonotype was found a few times. This chain links TRBV19 with TRBJ1-1; possible D gene TRBD1, 5 bases. Trimming pared 10 bases from V and 3 bases from J, leaving 15 bases between. The germline V gene has CDR1 LNHDA and CDR2 SQIVND (reference sequence). The CDR3 has 13 residues. The CDR3 is CATRQFSDTEAFF. The CDR3 DNA reads TGTGCCACTCGACAGTTTAGTGACACTGAAGCTTTCTTT.

V and J are TRBV7-9 and TRBJ2-7; D is uncertain. V lost 2 bases and J 7 bases, leaving 9 bases between the germline ends. The CDR3 consists of 12 residues. Germline CDR1 and CDR2: SEHNR and FQNEAQ (reference sequence). CDR3 sequence (DNA): TGTGCCAGCAGCTTAAATGTGGGAGAGCAGTACTTC. Protein sequence: CASSLNVGEQYF.

This chain connects TRBV9 to TRBJ2-5; D is uncertain. From germline, CDR1 is SGDLS and CDR2 YYNGEE. The CDR3 runs to 15 residues. The V end lost 4 bases, the J end lost 3 bases, and 16 bases lay between the germline ends. The CDR3 sequence: CASSRRGLREETQYF. The CDR3, as DNA: TGTGCCAGCAGCCGTCGTGGGCTCCGGGAAGAGACCCAGTACTTC.

This rearrangement joins TRBV29-1 to TRBJ2-7; TRBD1 might be the D (6 bases). The CDR3 is 12 amino acids. Germline CDR1 reads SQVTM; CDR2 reads ANQGSEA. Trimming removed 4 bases at V and 6 bases at J, with 13 bases between. Written as DNA, the CDR3 is TGCAGCGTTGGTGGGACACCGGTCGAGCAGTACTTC. It codes for CSVGGTPVEQYF.

The genes are TRBV6-4 and TRBJ1-1; a possible D gene is TRBD1 (5 bases). The CDR3 has 14 amino acids. Trimming cost V 6 bases and J 1 base, with 12 bases left between them. Germline CDR1 is MRHNA and CDR2 is SNTAGT. The CDR3 DNA reads TGTGCCAGCAGGAACAGGCTTAAGAACACTGAAGCTTTCTTT. Its translation: CASRNRLKNTEAFF.